The 4 T cell receptor beta chains in this list originate from one sample, sequenced in a study of T cell responses to AZD1222 COVID-19 vaccine. Data came from immunoSEQ multiplex PCR; TCRdb stores just in-frame clones and leaves some out. The table lists under 150,000 clones, just over 90% of them singletons. This specimen was peripheral blood, taken 28 days after the second AZD1222 dose. Every receptor here comes from an adult who received the AZD1222 COVID-19 vaccine.

This clone was observed a single time. The chain is built from TRBV5-6 and TRBJ1-4, with D possibly being TRBD1 (5 bases). Germline assignment: CDR1 SGHDT and CDR2 YYEEEE. This CDR3 contains 17 residues. The V and J ends lost 0 bases and 5 bases respectively, with 17 bases between them. CDR3 sequence: CASSLGSVRHRNEKLFF. The CDR3 nucleotides are TGTGCCAGCAGCTTGGGGTCGGTGAGACACAGGAATGAAAAACTGTTTTTT. Variable domain in full (rest from reference TRBV5-6 and TRBJ1-4): DAGVTQSPTHLIKTRGQQVTLRCSPKSGHDTVSWYQQALGQGPQFIFQYYEEEERQRGNFPDRFSGHQFPNYSSELNVNALLLGDSALYLCASSLGSVRHRNEKLFFGSGTQLSVL.

The V and J genes are TRBV5-1 and TRBJ1-1; possibly TRBD1 for D (5 bases). The length of the CDR3 is 15 residues. The germline CDR1 and CDR2 sequences are SGHRS and YFSETQ. Trimming removed 0 bases from V and 1 base from J, with 10 bases in between. CDR3 amino acids: CASSLEGSRNTEAFF. Written as DNA, the CDR3 is TGCGCCAGCAGCTTGGAGGGGTCTAGGAACACTGAAGCTTTCTTT.

V usage is TRBV6-5 and J usage is TRBJ1-1, with 9 bases lining up with TRBD1. CDR3 length: 13 residues. The V segment lost 6 bases and the J segment 5 bases; nucleotides outside the gene matches: 4. Germline V gives CDR1 MNHEY, CDR2 SVGAGI. The CDR3 loop is CASRRQGGTEAFF. The CDR3 DNA follows: TGTGCCAGCAGAAGACAGGGGGGGACTGAAGCTTTCTTT.

This clone has a single count. The chain has TRBV4-2 and TRBJ2-7, with D unclear. The germline gives CDR1 LGHNA, CDR2 YNFKEQ. V was pared by 0 bases and J by 3 bases, with 15 bases between. The CDR3 contains 16 residues. CDR3 DNA: TGTGCCAGCAGCCAAGATCTTGCGGTGGTAGGCTACGAGCAGTACTTC. Its translation: CASSQDLAVVGYEQYF.